The next 32 T cell receptor beta chains were all read from a single sample in a study of beta chain features in type 1 diabetes. TCRB transcripts that were expressed got sequenced, as all of the isolated RNA had been reverse transcribed. Repertoires were generated with immunoSEQ multiplex PCR, while TCRdb's copy carries only in-frame clones and drops some. The sample contains 110,000 to 150,000 clones, about 9.2% of which appear only once. Input material: central memory CD4+ T cells from blood. These receptor sequences come from a man aged 18 to 29 in good health.

This clone came up a few times. The genes are TRBV5-1 and TRBJ2-4; 12 nucleotides line up with TRBD1. V shed 2 bases, J shed 5 bases, and the junction held 8 bases outside the gene matches. The germline CDR1 and CDR2 sequences are SGHRS and YFSETQ. The CDR3 is 17 residues long. The chain's CDR3 is CASSLRPGTGGENIQYF. The CDR3 coding sequence is TGCGCCAGCAGCTTACGTCCCGGGACAGGGGGCGAAAACATTCAGTACTTC. Using reference TRBV5-1 and TRBJ2-4 for the parts outside the CDR3, the full variable domain is KAGVTQTPRYLIKTRGQQVTLSCSPISGHRSVSWYQQTPGQGLQFLFEYFSETQRNKGNFPGRFSGRQFSNSRSEMNVSTLELGDSALYLCASSLRPGTGGENIQYFGAGTRLSVL.

The CDR3 DNA sequence: TGTGCCAGCAGCACCTCGCAGGGGAGACCTAATGAAAAACTGTTTTTT. Translated: CASSTSQGRPNEKLFF. The chain couples TRBV7-9 to TRBJ1-4, with D possibly matching TRBD1 (6 bases). CDR1 is SEHNR, CDR2 FQNEAQ, per germline (reference sequence). Trimming took 5 bases from V and 3 from J, leaving 16 bases between them. This CDR3 region has 16 residues.

This clone has more than one count but fewer than ten. The sample holds other DNA sequences that translate to the same CDR3. J is TRBJ2-3 and V is TRBV5-1; 7 bases are shared with TRBD2. V was clipped by 4 bases and J by 2 bases; unmatched bases: 7. Germline V CDR1 and CDR2: SGHRS, YFSETQ. The CDR3 sequence is 15 residues long. CDR3 DNA: TGCGCCAGCAGCCTGGGGGGGGGATTCACAGATACGCAGTATTTT. It yields the protein CASSLGGGFTDTQYF.

This clone occurred a few times. J is TRBJ2-5 and V is TRBV2; 8 bases match TRBD1. Trimming at V came to 1 base and at J to 5 bases, leaving 6 bases not matched to a gene. From germline, CDR1 is SNHLY and CDR2 FYNNEI. This CDR3 is built from 15 residues. Here the CDR3 DNA reads TGTGCCAGCAGTGAAGGGACAGGGCGTAAGGAGACCCAGTACTTC. Translated, it gives CASSEGTGRKETQYF. Full variable domain (remainder filled in from reference TRBV2 and TRBJ2-5): EPEVTQTPSHQVTQMGQEVILRCVPISNHLYFYWYRQILGQKVEFLVSFYNNEISEKSEIFDDQFSVERPDGSNFTLKIRSTKLEDSAMYFCASSEGTGRKETQYFGPGTRLLVL.

At least ten counts were recorded for this clone. The chain employs TRBV7-8 and TRBJ2-1; 10 nucleotides agree with TRBD1. Looked up from germline, CDR1 is SGHVS and CDR2 is FQNEAQ. V gave up 2 bases and J gave up 7 bases; unmatched junction bases: 5. The length of the CDR3 is 15 residues. The CDR3 is CASSLRGQGRNEQFF. The CDR3 coding sequence is TGTGCCAGCAGCTTACGGGGACAGGGGAGGAATGAGCAGTTCTTC. The full variable domain, with the rest looked up from reference TRBV7-8 and TRBJ2-1, is GAGVSQSPRYKVAKRGQDVALRCDPISGHVSLFWYQQALGQGPEFLTYFQNEAQLDKSGLPSDRFFAERPEGSVSTLKIQRTQQEDSAVYLCASSLRGQGRNEQFFGPGTRLTVL.

This clone was picked up a small number of times. The sample has other DNA sequences that encode this CDR3 too. The CDR3 loop reads CASSLGGLAGTDTQYF. CDR3 bases: TGCGCCAGCAGCTTGGGAGGACTAGCGGGGACAGATACGCAGTATTTT. The genes are TRBV5-1 and TRBJ2-3; 12 positions match TRBD2. CDR1 SGHRS and CDR2 YFSETQ come from the germline V gene. The CDR3 extends over 16 amino acids. V trimming: 0 bases; J trimming: 3 bases; junction bases outside the gene matches: 2.

This clone has a handful of counts. The chain joins TRBV29-1 to TRBJ2-5; 13 nucleotides match TRBD2. Germline assignment: CDR1 SQVTM and CDR2 ANQGSEA. This CDR3 is built from 13 residues. V lost 4 bases, J lost 11 bases, and 7 bases stayed unmatched. CDR3 protein: CSVALLAGGEQYF. The CDR3, as DNA: TGCAGCGTTGCGCTACTAGCGGGGGGGGAGCAGTACTTC.

The chain links TRBV9 to TRBJ2-3, with D possibly TRBD1 on 8 matching bases. This CDR3 is 16 amino acids long. Germline V CDR1 and CDR2: SGDLS, YYNGEE. V was shortened by 4 bases and J by 2 bases, with 17 bases between the two germline ends. The CDR3 DNA sequence: TGTGCCAGCAGCCAGGGGGCGGGGGCCGACACAGATACGCAGTATTTT. Amino acids: CASSQGAGADTDTQYF.

The V and J genes are TRBV7-3 and TRBJ2-5; tentative D call: TRBD1 (7 bases). The length of the CDR3 is 15 residues. Germline lookup yields CDR1 SGHTA and CDR2 FQGTGA. Trimming removed 2 bases from V and 5 bases from J, with 15 bases in between. This CDR3 is CASSLQGGHAETQYF. The CDR3 DNA reads TGTGCCAGCAGCTTACAGGGGGGACATGCGGAGACCCAGTACTTC.

The gene calls are TRBV7-2 and TRBJ2-3; 7 positions agree with TRBD2. Germline CDR1 and CDR2: SGHTA and FQGNSA. CDR3 size: 14 residues. V was clipped by 3 bases and J by 5 bases; unmatched bases: 5. CDR3 nucleotides: TGTGCCAGCAGCTTCCGGGGGGATATAGATACGCAGTATTTT. Residues: CASSFRGDIDTQYF. Looking up the rest from reference TRBV7-2 and TRBJ2-3 gives the full variable domain: GAGVSQSPSNKVTEKGKDVELRCDPISGHTALYWYRQSLGQGLEFLIYFQGNSAPDKSGLPSDRFSAERTGGSVSTLTIQRTQQEDSAVYLCASSFRGDIDTQYFGPGTRLTVL.

This clone was detected many times. V is TRBV30 and J is TRBJ2-5; D remains unclear. The CDR3 sequence is 13 residues long. Germline V gene data show CDR1 as GTSNPN and CDR2 as SVGIG (reference sequence). Trimming removed 3 bases from V and 9 bases from J, with 17 bases in between. DNA of the CDR3: TGTGCCTGGAGGAGTAATCGTATTTGGTCCCAGTACTTC. It specifies CAWRSNRIWSQYF. Together with reference TRBV30 and TRBJ2-5, the CDR3 gives the full variable domain: SQTIHQWPATLVQPVGSPLSLECTVEGTSNPNLYWYRQAAGRGLQLLFYSVGIGQISSEVPQNLSASRPQDRQFILSSKKLLLSDSGFYLCAWRSNRIWSQYFGPGTRLLVL.

This clone occurred a few times. The V gene is TRBV28, the J gene TRBJ2-7, with TRBD2 identical over 12 bases. Trimming cost V 5 bases and J 2 bases; bases outside gene matches: 4. Germline-derived CDR1 and CDR2 are MDHEN and SYDVKM. This CDR3 comprises 15 residues. As DNA, the CDR3 is TGTGCCAGCAGTCGTGGACTAGCGGGGACCTACGAGCAGTACTTC. Translation gives CASSRGLAGTYEQYF.

This chain joins TRBV30 and TRBJ2-6; D is unclear. CDR3 size: 14 residues. Germline V lookup: CDR1 GTSNPN, CDR2 SVGIG (reference sequence). The CDR3 spells CSTAAASGANVLTF. CDR3 in DNA: TGTTCAACCGCTGCGGCGTCTGGGGCCAACGTCCTGACTTTC. The variable domain in full, completed from reference TRBV30 and TRBJ2-6, reads SQTIHQWPATLVQPVGSPLSLECTVEGTSNPNLYWYRQAAGRGLQLLFYSVGIGQISSEVPQNLSASRPQDRQFILSSKKLLLSDSGFYLCSTAAASGANVLTFGAGSRLTVL.

In its sample, this clone was seen many times. The rearrangement links TRBV7-2 to TRBJ2-6; the D gene is possibly TRBD2 (5 bases). Trimming cost V 6 bases and J 2 bases, with 11 bases left between them. The V gene's germline CDR1 is SGHTA and CDR2 FQGNSA. The CDR3 length is 15 residues. The CDR3 DNA reads as TGTGCCAGCAGGCCCCTCGGGGCTGGGGCCAACGTCCTGACTTTC. As protein: CASRPLGAGANVLTF.

This chain links TRBV28 with TRBJ1-2; unclear D gene. This CDR3 comprises 13 residues. Trimming cost V 3 bases and J 8 bases, with 13 bases left between them. Germline CDR1 reads MDHEN; CDR2 reads SYDVKM. CDR3 amino acids: CASSFRTGMGYTF. CDR3 DNA sequence: TGTGCCAGCAGTTTCCGGACGGGGATGGGCTACACCTTC.

This clone showed up many times. CDR3: CAWSGPGYGYTF. CDR3 bases: TGTGCCTGGTCCGGGCCGGGGTATGGCTACACCTTC. This chain connects TRBV30 to TRBJ1-2, with no clear D. V lost 5 bases to trimming and J lost 5 bases, with 12 bases between them. Germline V gives CDR1 GTSNPN, CDR2 SVGIG (reference sequence). This CDR3 is built from 12 residues.

This chain uses TRBV6-5 with TRBJ2-3, with 10 bases that match TRBD1. V was pared by 6 bases and J by 3 bases, with 3 bases of the junction left unmatched. The germline V gene has CDR1 MNHEY and CDR2 SVGAGI. The CDR3 contains 14 residues. DNA of the CDR3: TGTGCCAGCAGGGACAGGGGGATAACAGATACGCAGTATTTT. This translates into CASRDRGITDTQYF.

V is TRBV7-2 and J is TRBJ1-5, with TRBD1 identical over 7 bases. The CDR3 runs 14 residues. J lost 3 bases, V lost 5 bases, and 4 bases had no gene match. Germline CDR1 reads SGHTA; CDR2 reads FQGNSA. CDR3 nucleotide sequence: TGTGCCAGCAGCCCGGGACAGCCCAATCAGCCCCAGCATTTT. Translating gives CASSPGQPNQPQHF. The full variable domain, with the rest looked up from reference TRBV7-2 and TRBJ1-5, is GAGVSQSPSNKVTEKGKDVELRCDPISGHTALYWYRQSLGQGLEFLIYFQGNSAPDKSGLPSDRFSAERTGGSVSTLTIQRTQQEDSAVYLCASSPGQPNQPQHFGDGTRLSIL.

The table lists this clone with many counts. V is TRBV4-3 and J is TRBJ2-5, with D possibly matching TRBD1 (6 bases). Germline CDR1 is LGHNA and CDR2 is YSLEER. The CDR3 consists of 16 residues. Trimming removed 1 base from V and 4 bases from J, with 16 bases in between. CDR3 region: CASSQGSMTGRETQYF. The CDR3 DNA is TGCGCCAGCAGCCAAGGGTCTATGACAGGACGAGAGACCCAGTACTTC.

This chain joins TRBV5-5 and TRBJ1-5, with TRBD1 matching over 9 bases. With 1 base clipped from V and 0 bases from J, the junction kept 5 bases outside the gene matches. Germline V gene data show CDR1 as SGHKS and CDR2 as YYEKEE (reference sequence). The CDR3 contains 17 residues. This CDR3 is CASSLLYRGPSNQPQHF. CDR3 sequence (DNA): TGTGCCAGCAGCTTGCTTTACAGGGGGCCTAGCAATCAGCCCCAGCATTTT.

This clone was detected many times. The chain couples TRBV5-1 to TRBJ2-7; 8 nucleotides align to TRBD1. The CDR3 is 12 residues long. Trimming removed 2 bases from V and 6 bases from J; junction bases left unmatched: 1. Germline values: CDR1 SGHRS, CDR2 YFSETQ. The CDR3 DNA reads TGCGCCAGCAGCTTTGGACAGGGCGAGCAGTACTTC. Residues: CASSFGQGEQYF.

The V call is TRBV19, the J call TRBJ2-1; 12 bases line up with TRBD1. The CDR3 is 19 residues long. After removal of 4 bases from V and 0 bases from J, the junction contained 10 bases not matched to a gene. Germline values: CDR1 LNHDA, CDR2 SQIVND (reference sequence). CDR3 sequence: CASSRGGQGAPSSYNEQFF. CDR3 DNA sequence: TGTGCCAGTAGTAGGGGGGGACAGGGGGCTCCGAGCTCCTACAATGAGCAGTTCTTC.

This clone was seen a handful of times. V is TRBV19 and J is TRBJ1-1; D is perhaps TRBD1 (6 bases). Germline CDR1 reads LNHDA; CDR2 reads SQIVND (reference sequence). The CDR3 is made up of 15 amino acids. V lost 3 bases, J lost 0 bases, and 11 bases lay in between. The CDR3 coding sequence is TGTGCCAGTAGTATGGGGGACAAGATGAACACTGAAGCTTTCTTT. Its translation is CASSMGDKMNTEAFF.

V usage is TRBV6-1 and J usage is TRBJ2-5; D not certain. Germline CDR1 and CDR2: MNHNS and SASEGT. Trimming left V 0 bases short and J 3 bases short, with 11 bases between. This CDR3 comprises 15 residues. The CDR3 bases are TGTGCCAGCAGTGAAGCTGGTTATGCGGAAGAGACCCAGTACTTC. Translating gives CASSEAGYAEETQYF.

The rearrangement links TRBV7-2 to TRBJ2-3, with TRBD2 matching 8 bases. CDR3 size: 15 residues. V shed 6 bases and J 6 bases; nucleotides not matched to a gene: 11. The germline V gene encodes CDR1 SGHTA and CDR2 FQGNSA. The CDR3 DNA is TGTGCCAGCAGAGGTCAATCGGGGGGGAGGGATACGCAGTATTTT. This encodes CASRGQSGGRDTQYF.

This clone has just a few counts. The chain employs TRBV6-6 and TRBJ1-4, with D perhaps matching TRBD1 (5 bases). Germline CDR1 MNHNY, CDR2 SVGAGI (reference sequence). V was clipped by 2 bases and J by 4 bases, with 8 bases between them. CDR3 size: 14 residues. The CDR3 DNA sequence: TGTGCCAGCAGTTACGGGGGGAATAATGAAAAACTGTTTTTT. This sequence encodes CASSYGGNNEKLFF.

There are a few counts of this clone. V gene TRBV5-1 combines with J gene TRBJ1-2, with D maybe TRBD1 (6 bases). Trimming shortened V by 4 bases and J by 4 bases, and 14 bases separated the two germline ends. Germline CDR1 SGHRS, CDR2 YFSETQ. The CDR3 is 14 amino acids. The CDR3 protein is CASSNSLTGYGYTF. The CDR3 nucleotides read TGCGCCAGCAGCAATTCCCTGACAGGCTATGGCTACACCTTC.

The V gene is TRBV4-3, the J gene TRBJ1-4, with TRBD1 as a possible D gene (5 bases). The germline V and J ends were trimmed by 0 bases and 6 bases, with 14 bases remaining between them. CDR3 length: 16 residues. Germline V lookup: CDR1 LGHNA, CDR2 YSLEER. The CDR3 spells CASSQDTGASYEKLFF. CDR3 nucleotides: TGCGCCAGCAGCCAAGATACAGGAGCTTCCTATGAAAAACTGTTTTTT.

This clone showed up just a few times. This rearrangement joins TRBV5-4 to TRBJ2-3; 7 positions match TRBD2. Germline V gives CDR1 SGHNT, CDR2 YYREEE (reference sequence). CDR3 length equals 15 residues. The V gene end was trimmed by 0 bases and the J gene end by 1 base; junction bases not matched to a gene: 2. CDR3 sequence (DNA): TGTGCCAGCAGCTTGGATCTAGCGGGCACAGATACGCAGTATTTT. Translation gives CASSLDLAGTDTQYF.

The J gene is TRBJ2-5, the V gene TRBV19; D gene ambiguous. V gave up 3 bases and J gave up 7 bases, with 9 bases separating them. In germline, CDR1 is LNHDA, CDR2 SQIVND (reference sequence). CDR3 size: 12 residues. The CDR3 DNA reads as TGTGCCAGTAGTATGGAGATCGGGACCCAGTACTTC. Its translation: CASSMEIGTQYF.

Remarks on this clone: This specimen includes other DNA sequences encoding the same CDR3. V is TRBV7-2 and J is TRBJ2-7; TRBD1 matches at 9 bases. The CDR3 contains 14 residues. V was pared by 4 bases and J by 0 bases, with 1 base of the junction left unmatched. Germline assignment: CDR1 SGHTA and CDR2 FQGNSA. CDR3 DNA: TGTGCCAGCAGCTCGACAGGGGGCTCCTACGAGCAGTACTTC. Its protein product is CASSSTGGSYEQYF.

This clone was counted between two and nine times. V is TRBV6-5 and J is TRBJ2-7; 7 bases match TRBD1. There are 14 residues in the CDR3. The V and J ends lost 6 bases and 0 bases, in that order; junction bases with no gene match: 5. Germline values: CDR1 MNHEY, CDR2 SVGAGI. As DNA, the CDR3 is TGTGCCAGCAGGAGGGACAGCTCCTCCTACGAGCAGTACTTC. Translated: CASRRDSSSYEQYF.